These T cell receptor beta chains were read from a single sample in a study of blood T cell repertoires in COVID-19. This table comes from immunoSEQ multiplex PCR, and its TCRdb copy is limited to in-frame clones, with some not included. The profile shows roughly 130,000 clones, around 85% of them singletons. Sequencing input: peripheral blood. The receptors shown here come from an elderly woman with acute or convalescent COVID-19. Both conserved end residues are part of each CDR3. Each record gives: CDR3 length, V gene, J gene, CDR3 protein.

cdr3_length: 14
v_call: TRBV7-9
j_call: TRBJ1-6
cdr3_aa: CASSLDSDNSPLHF

cdr3_length: 12
v_call: TRBV12-3/TRBV12-4
j_call: TRBJ1-1
cdr3_aa: CASTLQGARAFF

cdr3_length: 16
v_call: TRBV7-9
j_call: TRBJ2-3
cdr3_aa: CASSPAVDPATDTQYF

cdr3_length: 13
v_call: TRBV3-1/TRBV3-2
j_call: TRBJ2-5
cdr3_aa: CASSQDDRETQYF

cdr3_length: 15
v_call: TRBV3-1/TRBV3-2
j_call: TRBJ1-2
cdr3_aa: CASSQAAGLNYGYTF

cdr3_length: 15
v_call: TRBV5-1
j_call: TRBJ2-3
cdr3_aa: CASSLSTASTDTQYF

cdr3_length: 14
v_call: TRBV2
j_call: TRBJ2-1
cdr3_aa: CASSVGGINNEQFF

cdr3_length: 18
v_call: TRBV7-9
j_call: TRBJ2-2
cdr3_aa: CASSSMLGTGSNTGELFF

cdr3_length: 14
v_call: TRBV6-5
j_call: TRBJ1-2
cdr3_aa: CATLGTDNNYGYTF

cdr3_length: 16
v_call: TRBV3-1/TRBV3-2
j_call: TRBJ1-2
cdr3_aa: CASNYFTRGQNYGYTF

cdr3_length: 13
v_call: TRBV5-1
j_call: TRBJ1-1
cdr3_aa: CASSLTQGTEAFF

cdr3_length: 16
v_call: TRBV13
j_call: TRBJ1-3
cdr3_aa: CASSLGQGGSGNTIYF

cdr3_length: 15
v_call: TRBV5-1
j_call: TRBJ1-1
cdr3_aa: CASSFTGLPWTEAFF

cdr3_length: 17
v_call: TRBV21-1
j_call: TRBJ1-5
cdr3_aa: CASSKDLSDRGLQPQHF

cdr3_length: 14
v_call: TRBV21-1
j_call: TRBJ2-2
cdr3_aa: CASPKAGETGELFF

cdr3_length: 15
v_call: TRBV7-7
j_call: TRBJ2-7
cdr3_aa: CASSPLAGGFYEQYF

cdr3_length: 17
v_call: TRBV5-8
j_call: TRBJ1-2
cdr3_aa: CATPPPDRRSDGGGYTF

cdr3_length: 13
v_call: TRBV5-1
j_call: TRBJ1-6
cdr3_aa: CASGAGSDSPLHF

cdr3_length: 14
v_call: TRBV7-3
j_call: TRBJ1-2
cdr3_aa: CASSAWAVGEGYTF

cdr3_length: 16
v_call: TRBV5-1
j_call: TRBJ2-1
cdr3_aa: CASSQQTGSSYNEQFF

cdr3_length: 16
v_call: TRBV7-6
j_call: TRBJ2-7
cdr3_aa: CASSLGSAGGNYEQYF

cdr3_length: 16
v_call: TRBV5-6
j_call: TRBJ1-1
cdr3_aa: CASSFRDRNMNTEAFF

cdr3_length: 15
v_call: TRBV18
j_call: TRBJ1-1
cdr3_aa: CASSPLDSMNTEAFF

cdr3_length: 11
v_call: TRBV20-1
j_call: TRBJ1-1
cdr3_aa: CSLGGNTEAFF

cdr3_length: 13
v_call: TRBV29-1
j_call: TRBJ2-7
cdr3_aa: CSVGTVNSYEQYF

cdr3_length: 19
v_call: TRBV7-9
j_call: TRBJ2-3
cdr3_aa: CASSPSPWVSGGPPDTQYF

cdr3_length: 14
v_call: TRBV6-6
j_call: TRBJ1-2
cdr3_aa: CASSYSDTDYGYTF

cdr3_length: 15
v_call: TRBV27
j_call: TRBJ1-3
cdr3_aa: CASSLSPFSGNTIYF

cdr3_length: 15
v_call: TRBV6-1
j_call: TRBJ2-1
cdr3_aa: CASKKLSGGSERQFF

cdr3_length: 15
v_call: TRBV4-2
j_call: TRBJ1-1
cdr3_aa: CASSQDGGLNTEAFF

cdr3_length: 15
v_call: TRBV20-1
j_call: TRBJ1-1
cdr3_aa: CSARGEGRGDTEAFF

cdr3_length: 16
v_call: TRBV10-3
j_call: TRBJ1-2
cdr3_aa: CAISADDQGNFYGYTF

cdr3_length: 15
v_call: TRBV7-9
j_call: TRBJ2-7
cdr3_aa: CASSLVRGLTYEQYF

cdr3_length: 17
v_call: TRBV7-3
j_call: TRBJ1-6
cdr3_aa: CASSLAGPQGWGSPLHF

cdr3_length: 16
v_call: TRBV9
j_call: TRBJ2-5
cdr3_aa: CASSLSLDRGGETQYF

cdr3_length: 15
v_call: TRBV7-9
j_call: TRBJ2-7
cdr3_aa: CASSPYRQGAYEQYF

cdr3_length: 15
v_call: TRBV5-8
j_call: TRBJ1-2
cdr3_aa: CASSSTWVRAGGYTF

cdr3_length: 13
v_call: TRBV27
j_call: TRBJ1-2
cdr3_aa: CASSRRTGNGYTF

cdr3_length: 16
v_call: TRBV2
j_call: TRBJ1-5
cdr3_aa: CASSGAGVWDNQPQHF

cdr3_length: 16
v_call: TRBV7-9
j_call: TRBJ2-5
cdr3_aa: CASSQTRGGIQETQYF

cdr3_length: 11
v_call: TRBV18
j_call: TRBJ1-2
cdr3_aa: CASATAGTKGF

cdr3_length: 16
v_call: TRBV5-1
j_call: TRBJ1-4
cdr3_aa: CASSLVPVGANEKLFF

cdr3_length: 14
v_call: TRBV5-1
j_call: TRBJ2-7
cdr3_aa: CASSTTGGGYEQYF

cdr3_length: 14
v_call: TRBV18
j_call: TRBJ2-6
cdr3_aa: CASSPYSGANVLTF

cdr3_length: 16
v_call: TRBV7-8
j_call: TRBJ1-2
cdr3_aa: CASSLEGGGQAYGYTF

cdr3_length: 14
v_call: TRBV29-1
j_call: TRBJ2-7
cdr3_aa: CSVLLAGGLYEQYF

cdr3_length: 14
v_call: TRBV7-5
j_call: TRBJ1-5
cdr3_aa: CARSLGQFPLPQHF

cdr3_length: 17
v_call: TRBV6-2/TRBV6-3
j_call: TRBJ1-5
cdr3_aa: CASSYGRQSRANQPQHF

cdr3_length: 14
v_call: TRBV11-2
j_call: TRBJ1-1
cdr3_aa: CASSPPPGGTEAFF

cdr3_length: 15
v_call: TRBV27
j_call: TRBJ1-2
cdr3_aa: CASSSLDRGIYGYTF

cdr3_length: 15
v_call: TRBV19
j_call: TRBJ1-1
cdr3_aa: CASRKQGAPYTEAFF

cdr3_length: 15
v_call: TRBV3-1/TRBV3-2
j_call: TRBJ1-2
cdr3_aa: CASSQDRSGIHGYTF

cdr3_length: 16
v_call: TRBV7-9
j_call: TRBJ1-2
cdr3_aa: CASSLKQGTQNYGYTF